The following is a T cell receptor beta chain sequence with its context. Its antigen is unknown. The sample comes from a study of graft-versus-host responses after intestinal transplantation. Study-wide points: High graft-versus-host to host-versus-graft clonal ratios were found in allografts of patients who had graft-donor T cell macrochimerism. GvH clones appeared in recipient marrow, some first in ileum or blood.

Clones were read by immunoSEQ multiplex PCR, and TCRdb kept only the in-frame ones, dropping some. Of about 25,000 clones listed, around 94% are singletons. The V gene end was trimmed by 1 base and the J gene end by 0 bases; junction bases not matched to a gene: 9. CDR1 and CDR2 (germline): LGHNT, FRNRAP. The CDR3 sequence is 19 residues long. The chain carries TRBV12-5 and TRBJ2-1, with TRBD2 matching 10 bases. The clonotype was recovered from a human patient who received an intestinal transplant, so some T cells may come from the graft donor. Specimen: PBMCs, collected 30 days after intestinal transplant. The CDR3 loop reads CASGLGTSGTISSYNEQFF. CDR3 DNA sequence: TGTGCTAGTGGTTTGGGGACTAGCGGAACTATTAGCTCCTACAATGAGCAGTTCTTC.